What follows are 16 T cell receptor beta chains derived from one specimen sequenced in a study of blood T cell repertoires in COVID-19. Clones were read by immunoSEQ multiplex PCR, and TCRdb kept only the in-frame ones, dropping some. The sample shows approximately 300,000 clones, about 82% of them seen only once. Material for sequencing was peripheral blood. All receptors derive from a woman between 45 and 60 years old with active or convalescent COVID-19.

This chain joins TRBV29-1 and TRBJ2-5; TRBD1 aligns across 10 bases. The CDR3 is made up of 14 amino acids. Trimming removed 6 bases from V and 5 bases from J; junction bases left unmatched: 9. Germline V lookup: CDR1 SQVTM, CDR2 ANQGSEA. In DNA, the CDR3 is TGCAGCGTGGGTTTCGACAGGGGGCTGGAGACCCAGTACTTC. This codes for CSVGFDRGLETQYF.

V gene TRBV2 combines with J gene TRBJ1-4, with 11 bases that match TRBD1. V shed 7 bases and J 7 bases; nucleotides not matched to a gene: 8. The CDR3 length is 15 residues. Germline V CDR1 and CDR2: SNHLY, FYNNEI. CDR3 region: CASKEMGQGGEKLFF. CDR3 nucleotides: TGTGCCAGCAAAGAGATGGGACAGGGGGGTGAAAAACTGTTTTTT.

The CDR3 DNA sequence: TGTGCCAGCAGCCCCGGTGACAGGGGGTTGTACGAGCAGTACTTC. Translation: CASSPGDRGLYEQYF. The chain links TRBV7-6 to TRBJ2-7; 9 bases fit TRBD1. CDR1 and CDR2 from the germline V gene are SGHVS and FNYEAQ. V was pared by 5 bases and J by 4 bases, with 9 bases of the junction left unmatched. This CDR3 is built from 15 residues.

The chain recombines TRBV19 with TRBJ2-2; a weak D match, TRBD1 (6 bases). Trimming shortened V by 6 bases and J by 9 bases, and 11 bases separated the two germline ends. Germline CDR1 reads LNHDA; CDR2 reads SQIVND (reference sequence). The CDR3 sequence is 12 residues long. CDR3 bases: TGTGCCAGTAGCCATAGGGGGTGGGAGCTGTTTTTT. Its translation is CASSHRGWELFF.

DNA of the CDR3: TGTGCCAGCAGCTCGATAGCGGGATCGGATACGCAGTATTTT. Translating it yields CASSSIAGSDTQYF. This sequence joins TRBV11-2 and TRBJ2-3; 8 positions agree with TRBD2. Germline-derived CDR1 and CDR2 are SGHAT and FQNNGV. The CDR3 spans 14 residues. V lost 4 bases, J lost 6 bases, and 6 bases stayed unmatched.

The CDR3 DNA reads as TGTGCCAGTAGTATCCCGGGACACTATGGGGGCTACACCTTC. It is translated as CASSIPGHYGGYTF. This chain joins TRBV19 and TRBJ1-2, with D possibly being TRBD1 (6 bases). The V end was cut by 3 bases, the J end by 8 bases, with 16 bases between. The CDR3 sequence is 14 residues long. Germline CDR1 is LNHDA and CDR2 is SQIVND (reference sequence).

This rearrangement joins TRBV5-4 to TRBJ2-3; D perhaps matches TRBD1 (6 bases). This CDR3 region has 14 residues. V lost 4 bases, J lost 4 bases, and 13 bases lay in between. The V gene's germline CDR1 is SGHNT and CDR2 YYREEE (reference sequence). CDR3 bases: TGTGCCAGCAGCAACAGGACAGCGCCAGATACGCAGTATTTT. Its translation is CASSNRTAPDTQYF.

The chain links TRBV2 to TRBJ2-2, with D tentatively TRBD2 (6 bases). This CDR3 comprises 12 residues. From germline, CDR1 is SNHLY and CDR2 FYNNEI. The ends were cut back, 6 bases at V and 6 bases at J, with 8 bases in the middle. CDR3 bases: TGTGCCAGCAGGAGGGAGGCCGGGGAGCTGTTTTTT. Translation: CASRREAGELFF.

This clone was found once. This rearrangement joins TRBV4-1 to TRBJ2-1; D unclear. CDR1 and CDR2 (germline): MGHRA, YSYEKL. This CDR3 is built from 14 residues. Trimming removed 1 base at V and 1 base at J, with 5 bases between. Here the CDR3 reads CASSQVESYNEQFF. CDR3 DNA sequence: TGCGCCAGCAGCCAAGTGGAGTCCTACAATGAGCAGTTCTTC.

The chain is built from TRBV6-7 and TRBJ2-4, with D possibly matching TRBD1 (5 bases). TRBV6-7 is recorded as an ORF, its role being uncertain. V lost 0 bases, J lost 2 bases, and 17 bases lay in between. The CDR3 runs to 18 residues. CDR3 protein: CASSYSSRTPTPKNIQYF. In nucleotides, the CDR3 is TGTGCCAGCAGTTACTCGTCCAGGACACCTACTCCCAAAAACATTCAGTACTTC.

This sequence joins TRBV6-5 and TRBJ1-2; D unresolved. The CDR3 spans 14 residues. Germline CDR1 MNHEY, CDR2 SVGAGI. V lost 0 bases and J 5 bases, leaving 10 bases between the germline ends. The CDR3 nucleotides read TGTGCCAGCAGTTACTCTTCAGGACTTTATGGCTACACCTTC. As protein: CASSYSSGLYGYTF.

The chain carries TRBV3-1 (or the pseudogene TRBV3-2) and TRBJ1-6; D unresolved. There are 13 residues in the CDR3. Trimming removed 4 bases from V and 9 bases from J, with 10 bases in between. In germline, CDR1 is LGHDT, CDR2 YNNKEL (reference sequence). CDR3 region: CASSLGPISPLHF. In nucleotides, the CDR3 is TGTGCCAGCAGCCTTGGGCCCATTTCACCCCTCCACTTT.

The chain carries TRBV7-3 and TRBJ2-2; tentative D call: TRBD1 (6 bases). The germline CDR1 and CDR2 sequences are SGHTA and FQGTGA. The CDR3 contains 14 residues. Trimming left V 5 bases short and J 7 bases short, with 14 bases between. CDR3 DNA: TGTGCCAGCAGCCAGGGGCAGGCAAACGGGGAGCTGTTTTTT. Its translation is CASSQGQANGELFF.

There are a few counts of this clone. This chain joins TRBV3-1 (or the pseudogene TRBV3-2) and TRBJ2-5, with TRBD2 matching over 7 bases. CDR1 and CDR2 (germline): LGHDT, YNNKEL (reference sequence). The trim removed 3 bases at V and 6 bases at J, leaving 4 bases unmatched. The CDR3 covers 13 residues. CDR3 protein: CASSQGGRKTQYF. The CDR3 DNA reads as TGTGCCAGCAGCCAGGGCGGGAGAAAGACCCAGTACTTC.

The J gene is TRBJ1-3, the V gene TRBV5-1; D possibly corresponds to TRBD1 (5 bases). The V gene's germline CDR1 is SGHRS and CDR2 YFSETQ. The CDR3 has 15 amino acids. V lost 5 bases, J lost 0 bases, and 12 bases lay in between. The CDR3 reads CASSGDSLSGNTIYF. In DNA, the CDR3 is TGCGCCAGCAGTGGAGACAGTCTCTCTGGAAACACCATATATTTT.

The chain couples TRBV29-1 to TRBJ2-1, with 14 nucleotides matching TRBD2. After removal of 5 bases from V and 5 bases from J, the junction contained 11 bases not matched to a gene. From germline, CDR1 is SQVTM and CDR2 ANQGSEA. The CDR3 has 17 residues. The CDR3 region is CSVTGTSGRLSDNEQFF. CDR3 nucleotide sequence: TGCAGCGTTACCGGGACTAGCGGGAGATTAAGTGACAATGAGCAGTTCTTC.